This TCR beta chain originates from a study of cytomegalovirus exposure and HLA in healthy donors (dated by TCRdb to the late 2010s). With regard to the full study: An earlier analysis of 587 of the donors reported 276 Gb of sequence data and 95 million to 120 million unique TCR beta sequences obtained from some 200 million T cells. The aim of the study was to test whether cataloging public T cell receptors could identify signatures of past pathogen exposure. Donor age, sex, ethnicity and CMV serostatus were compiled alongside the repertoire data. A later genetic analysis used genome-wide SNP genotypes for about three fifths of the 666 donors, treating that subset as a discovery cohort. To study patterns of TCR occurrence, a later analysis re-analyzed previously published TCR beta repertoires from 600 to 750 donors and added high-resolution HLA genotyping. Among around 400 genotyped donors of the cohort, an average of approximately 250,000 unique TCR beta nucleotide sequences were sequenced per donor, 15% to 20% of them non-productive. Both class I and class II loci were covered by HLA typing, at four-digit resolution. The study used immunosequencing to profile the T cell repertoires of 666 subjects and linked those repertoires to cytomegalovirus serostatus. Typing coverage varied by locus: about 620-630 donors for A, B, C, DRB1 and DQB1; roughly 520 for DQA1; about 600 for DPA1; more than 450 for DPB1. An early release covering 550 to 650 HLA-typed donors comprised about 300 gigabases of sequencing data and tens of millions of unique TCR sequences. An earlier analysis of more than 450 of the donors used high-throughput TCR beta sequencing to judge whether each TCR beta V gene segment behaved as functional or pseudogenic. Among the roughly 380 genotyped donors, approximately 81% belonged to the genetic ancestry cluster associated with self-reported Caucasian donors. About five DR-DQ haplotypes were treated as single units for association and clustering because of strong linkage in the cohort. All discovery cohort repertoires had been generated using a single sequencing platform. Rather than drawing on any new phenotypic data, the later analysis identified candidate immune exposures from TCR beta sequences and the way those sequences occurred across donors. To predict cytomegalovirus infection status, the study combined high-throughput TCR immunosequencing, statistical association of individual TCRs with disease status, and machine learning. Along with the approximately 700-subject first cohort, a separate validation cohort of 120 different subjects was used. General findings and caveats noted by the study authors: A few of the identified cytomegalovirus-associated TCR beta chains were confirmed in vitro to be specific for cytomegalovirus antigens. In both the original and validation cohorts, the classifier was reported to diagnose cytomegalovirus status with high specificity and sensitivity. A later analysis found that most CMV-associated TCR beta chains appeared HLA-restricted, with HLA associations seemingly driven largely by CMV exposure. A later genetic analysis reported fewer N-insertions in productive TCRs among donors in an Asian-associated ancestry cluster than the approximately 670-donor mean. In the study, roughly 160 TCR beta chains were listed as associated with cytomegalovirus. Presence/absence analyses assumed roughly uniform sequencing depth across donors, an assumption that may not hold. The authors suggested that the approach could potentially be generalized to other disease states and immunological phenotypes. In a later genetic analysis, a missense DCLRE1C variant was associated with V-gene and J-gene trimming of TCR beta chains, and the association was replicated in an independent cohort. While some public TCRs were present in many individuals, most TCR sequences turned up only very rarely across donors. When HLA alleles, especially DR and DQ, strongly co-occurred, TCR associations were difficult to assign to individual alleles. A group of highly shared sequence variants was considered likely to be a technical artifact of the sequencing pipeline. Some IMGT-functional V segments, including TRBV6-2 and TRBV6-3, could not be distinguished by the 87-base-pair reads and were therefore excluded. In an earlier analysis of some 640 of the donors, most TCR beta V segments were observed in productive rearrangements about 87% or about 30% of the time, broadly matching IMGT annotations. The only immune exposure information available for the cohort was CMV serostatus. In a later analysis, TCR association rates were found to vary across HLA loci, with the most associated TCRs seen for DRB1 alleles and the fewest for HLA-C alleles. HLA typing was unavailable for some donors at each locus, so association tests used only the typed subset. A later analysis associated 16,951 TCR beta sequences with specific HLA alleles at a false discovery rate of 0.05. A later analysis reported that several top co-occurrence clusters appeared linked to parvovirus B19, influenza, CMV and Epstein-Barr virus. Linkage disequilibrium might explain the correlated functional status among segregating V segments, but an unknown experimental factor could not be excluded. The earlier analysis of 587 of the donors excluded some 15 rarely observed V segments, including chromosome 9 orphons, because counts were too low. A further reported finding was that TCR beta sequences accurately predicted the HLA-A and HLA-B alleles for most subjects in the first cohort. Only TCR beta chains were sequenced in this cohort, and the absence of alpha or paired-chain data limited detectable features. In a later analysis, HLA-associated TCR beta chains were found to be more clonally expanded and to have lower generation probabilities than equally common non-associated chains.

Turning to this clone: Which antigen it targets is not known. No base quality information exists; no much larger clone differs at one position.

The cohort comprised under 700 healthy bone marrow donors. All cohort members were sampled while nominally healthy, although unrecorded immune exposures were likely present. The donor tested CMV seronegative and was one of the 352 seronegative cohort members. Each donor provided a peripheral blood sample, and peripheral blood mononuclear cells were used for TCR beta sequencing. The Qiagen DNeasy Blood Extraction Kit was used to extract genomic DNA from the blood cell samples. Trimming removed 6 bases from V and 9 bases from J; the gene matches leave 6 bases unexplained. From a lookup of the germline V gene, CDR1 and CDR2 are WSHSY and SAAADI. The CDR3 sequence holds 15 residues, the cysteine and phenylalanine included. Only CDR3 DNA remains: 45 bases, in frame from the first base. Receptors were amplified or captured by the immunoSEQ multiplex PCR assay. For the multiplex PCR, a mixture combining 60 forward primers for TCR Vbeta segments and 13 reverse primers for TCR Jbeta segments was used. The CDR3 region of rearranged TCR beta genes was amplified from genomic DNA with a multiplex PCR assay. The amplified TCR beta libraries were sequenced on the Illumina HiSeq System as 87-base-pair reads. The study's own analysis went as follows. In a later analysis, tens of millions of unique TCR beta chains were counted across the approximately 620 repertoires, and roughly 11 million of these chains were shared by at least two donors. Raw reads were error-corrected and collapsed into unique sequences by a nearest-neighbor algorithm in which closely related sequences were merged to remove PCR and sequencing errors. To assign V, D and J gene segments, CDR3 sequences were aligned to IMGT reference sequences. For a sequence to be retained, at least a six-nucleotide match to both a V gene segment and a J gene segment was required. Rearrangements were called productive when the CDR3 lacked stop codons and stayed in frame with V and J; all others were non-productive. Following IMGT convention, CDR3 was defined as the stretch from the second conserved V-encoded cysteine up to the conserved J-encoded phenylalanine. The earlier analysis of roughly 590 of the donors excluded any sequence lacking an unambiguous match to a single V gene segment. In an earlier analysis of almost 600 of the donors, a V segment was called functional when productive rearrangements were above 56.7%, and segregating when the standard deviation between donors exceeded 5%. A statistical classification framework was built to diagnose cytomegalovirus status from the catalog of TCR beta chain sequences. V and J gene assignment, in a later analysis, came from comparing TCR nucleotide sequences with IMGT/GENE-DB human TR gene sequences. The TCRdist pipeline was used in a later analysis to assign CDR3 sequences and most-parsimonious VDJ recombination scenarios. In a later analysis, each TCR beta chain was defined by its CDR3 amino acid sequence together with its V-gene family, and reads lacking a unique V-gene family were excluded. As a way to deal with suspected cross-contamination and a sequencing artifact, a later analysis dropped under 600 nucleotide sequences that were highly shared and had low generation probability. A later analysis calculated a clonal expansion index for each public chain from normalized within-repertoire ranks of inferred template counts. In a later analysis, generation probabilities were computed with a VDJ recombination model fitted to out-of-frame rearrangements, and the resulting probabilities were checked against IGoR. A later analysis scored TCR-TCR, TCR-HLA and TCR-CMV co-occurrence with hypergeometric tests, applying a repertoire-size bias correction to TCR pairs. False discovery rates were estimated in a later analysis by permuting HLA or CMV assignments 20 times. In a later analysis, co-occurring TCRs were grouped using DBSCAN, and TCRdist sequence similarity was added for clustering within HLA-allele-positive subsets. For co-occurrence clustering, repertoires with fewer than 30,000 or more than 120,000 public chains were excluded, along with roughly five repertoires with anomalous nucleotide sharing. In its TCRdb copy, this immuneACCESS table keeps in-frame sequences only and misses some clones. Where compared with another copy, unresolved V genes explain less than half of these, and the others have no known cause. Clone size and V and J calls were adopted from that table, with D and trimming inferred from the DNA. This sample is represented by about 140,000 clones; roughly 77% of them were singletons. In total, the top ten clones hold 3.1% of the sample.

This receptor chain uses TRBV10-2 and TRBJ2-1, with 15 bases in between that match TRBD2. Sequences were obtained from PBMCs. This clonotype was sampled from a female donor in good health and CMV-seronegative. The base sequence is TGCGCCAGCAGCGACGGACTAGCGGGAGGGCGTGAGCAGTTCTTC. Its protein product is CASSDGLAGGREQFF.